The 32 T cell receptor beta chains listed next were all sequenced from one sample in a study of control samples from healthy donors and cancer patients. Some clones are missing from TCRdb's copy, which holds only in-frame ones; the method was immunoSEQ multiplex PCR. This table has over 100,000 clones, about nine tenths appearing once. The sequenced sample consisted of blood. These receptors all stem from a man aged 35 to 55 in good health.

The J gene is TRBJ2-3, the V gene TRBV4-1; D is uncertain. V was shortened by 0 bases and J by 5 bases, with 6 bases between the two germline ends. In germline, CDR1 is MGHRA, CDR2 YSYEKL. The CDR3 is 13 residues long. For the CDR3, the DNA is TGCGCCAGCAGCCAAGATTCGGAAGATACGCAGTATTTT. Protein: CASSQDSEDTQYF.

The V call is TRBV5-1, the J call TRBJ1-5; 7 bases are shared with TRBD1. The CDR3 runs to 15 residues. J lost 0 bases, V lost 4 bases, and 4 bases had no gene match. Germline V CDR1 and CDR2: SGHRS, YFSETQ. The CDR3 region has the DNA TGCGCCAGCAGCCAACAGGGGTATAGCAATCAGCCCCAGCATTTT. Its translation is CASSQQGYSNQPQHF. Full variable domain (outside the CDR3, taken from reference TRBV5-1 and TRBJ1-5): KAGVTQTPRYLIKTRGQQVTLSCSPISGHRSVSWYQQTPGQGLQFLFEYFSETQRNKGNFPGRFSGRQFSNSRSEMNVSTLELGDSALYLCASSQQGYSNQPQHFGDGTRLSIL.

The V gene is TRBV6-1, the J gene TRBJ2-3; no clear D gene. Germline CDR1 is MNHNS and CDR2 is SASEGT. This CDR3 has 14 residues. Trimming shortened V by 1 base and J by 4 bases, and 9 bases separated the two germline ends. The CDR3 loop is CASSEVAAPDTQYF. DNA of the CDR3: TGTGCCAGCAGTGAAGTAGCAGCCCCAGATACGCAGTATTTT.

The chain is built from TRBV13 and TRBJ2-3; the D is unclear. CDR1 is PRHDT and CDR2 is FYEKMQ in the germline V gene (reference sequence). The CDR3 loop spans 15 amino acids. Trimming took off 3 bases at V and 2 bases at J, with 12 bases between the two ends. DNA of the CDR3: TGTGCCAGCAGCTTCGGACGAGCCCTCACAGATACGCAGTATTTT. Translation: CASSFGRALTDTQYF. Variable domain in full (rest from reference TRBV13 and TRBJ2-3): AAGVIQSPRHLIKEKRETATLKCYPIPRHDTVYWYQQGPGQDPQFLISFYEKMQSDKGSIPDRFSAQQFSDYHSELNMSSLELGDSALYFCASSFGRALTDTQYFGPGTRLTVL.

This clone was detected only a few times. V is TRBV7-8 and J is TRBJ1-1, with D unresolved. Germline loops: CDR1 SGHVS, CDR2 FQNEAQ. The V end lost 0 bases, the J end lost 4 bases, and 6 bases lay between the germline ends. CDR3 size: 13 residues. In DNA, the CDR3 is TGTGCCAGCAGCTTAGCCCAGGCCACTGAAGCTTTCTTT. Translating gives CASSLAQATEAFF.

This clone was counted between two and nine times. For the CDR3, the DNA is TGTGCCAGCAGCTTTACAGGGAACTACAATCAGCCCCAGCATTTT. Protein product: CASSFTGNYNQPQHF. The rearrangement links TRBV28 to TRBJ1-5; D might be TRBD1 (6 bases). With 6 bases removed from V and 3 bases from J, the gap between germline ends came to 15 bases. The CDR3 contains 15 residues. Germline loops: CDR1 MDHEN, CDR2 SYDVKM.

The chain uses TRBV7-9 and TRBJ2-1; no clear D gene. The V gene lost 7 bases and the J gene lost 4 bases, with 5 bases spanning the gap. Germline values: CDR1 SEHNR, CDR2 FQNEAQ (reference sequence). The CDR3 runs to 11 residues. The CDR3 protein is CASIEYNEQFF. The DNA of the CDR3 is TGTGCCAGCATTGAGTACAATGAGCAGTTCTTC.

The chain has TRBV7-9 and TRBJ2-7; no firm D call. Germline-derived CDR1 and CDR2 are SEHNR and FQNEAQ (reference sequence). With 1 base removed from V and 1 base from J, the gap between germline ends came to 5 bases. CDR3 length: 13 residues. CDR3 coding DNA: TGTGCCAGCAGCTTAGTACAGTCCTACGAGCAGTACTTC. This codes for CASSLVQSYEQYF.

V and J are TRBV19 and TRBJ1-2, with 7 bases matching TRBD1. The ends lost 2 bases at V and 4 bases at J; junction bases unmatched: 4. Germline lookup yields CDR1 LNHDA and CDR2 SQIVND (reference sequence). The CDR3 contains 14 residues. The CDR3 nucleotides read TGTGCCAGTAGTATAAGGGACAGCCTCTATGGCTACACCTTC. Protein sequence: CASSIRDSLYGYTF.

This clone was seen a single time. The rearrangement joins TRBV5-1 to TRBJ2-5; 8 bases align to TRBD1. This CDR3 spans 16 amino acids. Trimming at V came to 5 bases and at J to 5 bases, leaving 14 bases not matched to a gene. Germline V gene lookup returns CDR1 SGHRS and CDR2 YFSETQ. This CDR3 reads CASRESSGQAWETQYF. DNA of the CDR3: TGCGCCAGCAGGGAGAGCTCGGGACAGGCGTGGGAGACCCAGTACTTC.

The chain employs TRBV2 and TRBJ2-3, with 10 positions matching TRBD2. The CDR3 loop spans 15 amino acids. V lost 9 bases to trimming and J lost 1 base; unmatched junction nucleotides: 7. Germline CDR1 SNHLY, CDR2 FYNNEI. CDR3: CASSIAGGGTDTQYF. CDR3 nucleotide sequence: TGTGCCAGTTCTATAGCGGGGGGAGGCACAGATACGCAGTATTTT. The whole variable domain, filled in from reference TRBV2 and TRBJ2-3, reads EPEVTQTPSHQVTQMGQEVILRCVPISNHLYFYWYRQILGQKVEFLVSFYNNEISEKSEIFDDQFSVERPDGSNFTLKIRSTKLEDSAMYFCASSIAGGGTDTQYFGPGTRLTVL.

This clone was found once. This chain links TRBV3-1 (or the pseudogene TRBV3-2) with TRBJ1-5; a possible D gene is TRBD1 (5 bases). With 0 bases removed from V and 11 bases from J, the gap between germline ends came to 11 bases. This CDR3 comprises 13 residues. The germline CDR1 and CDR2 sequences are LGHDT and YNNKEL (reference sequence). The CDR3 DNA reads TGTGCCAGCAGCCAAGATGGGAGGGGTTCCCAGCATTTT. Translation: CASSQDGRGSQHF.

The rearrangement uses TRBV6-2 or TRBV6-3 and TRBJ1-6, with a tentative D call TRBD1 (5 bases). The germline V gene encodes CDR1 MNHEY and CDR2 SVGEGT. The V gene lost 5 bases and the J gene lost 8 bases, with 16 bases spanning the gap. This CDR3 comprises 15 residues. CDR3 sequence: CASSPGRGFDSPLHF. The CDR3 DNA reads as TGTGCCAGCAGTCCCGGGAGGGGTTTTGATTCACCCCTCCACTTT.

The V call is TRBV6-5, the J call TRBJ2-1; 9 bases map to TRBD2. J lost 4 bases, V lost 3 bases, and 4 bases had no gene match. CDR1 MNHEY and CDR2 SVGAGI come from the germline V gene. This CDR3 spans 15 amino acids. For the CDR3, the DNA is TGTGCCAGCAGTTATGTCGGACTAGCGTACAATGAGCAGTTCTTC. Translated: CASSYVGLAYNEQFF.

This rearrangement joins TRBV9 to TRBJ2-1; 10 bases match TRBD2. The junction had 6 bases not matched to a gene; V was cut back by 4 bases and J by 2 bases. Germline V gene sequence: CDR1 SGDLS, CDR2 YYNGEE. The CDR3 spans 16 residues. The CDR3 DNA is TGTGCCAGCAGCCTCGTTACTAGCGGGGCCTACAATGAGCAGTTCTTC. Encoded protein: CASSLVTSGAYNEQFF.

The count of this clone is one. J is TRBJ2-1 and V is TRBV20-1, with D perhaps TRBD2 (6 bases). The CDR3 is made up of 11 amino acids. Germline V gene data show CDR1 as DFQATT and CDR2 as SNEGSKA (reference sequence). The V end lost 3 bases, the J end lost 10 bases, and 10 bases lay between the germline ends. The CDR3 sequence: CSASVAAEQFF. DNA of the CDR3: TGCAGTGCTAGCGTAGCGGCAGAGCAGTTCTTC.

The J gene is TRBJ2-5, the V gene TRBV19; 13 bases match TRBD2. The CDR3 is made up of 15 amino acids. The V gene end was trimmed by 7 bases and the J gene end by 4 bases; junction bases not matched to a gene: 6. Per germline, CDR1 LNHDA and CDR2 SQIVND (reference sequence). CDR3: CASTQTSGGAETQYF. The DNA for the CDR3 is TGTGCCAGTACCCAAACTAGCGGGGGGGCAGAGACCCAGTACTTC.

The count of this clone is one. The chain carries TRBV29-1 and TRBJ1-1; perhaps TRBD1 as D (6 bases). The V end lost 1 base, the J end lost 4 bases, and 13 bases lay between the germline ends. The CDR3 length is 14 residues. The germline gives CDR1 SQVTM, CDR2 ANQGSEA. The CDR3 DNA reads as TGCAGCGTTGAAGGACAGGTCGAGCCCACTGAAGCTTTCTTT. It specifies CSVEGQVEPTEAFF.

The chain employs TRBV5-5 and TRBJ1-6; 7 bases align to TRBD1. Germline trimming cut 2 bases from V and 4 bases from J; bases unmatched to any gene: 6. The CDR3 consists of 16 residues. Germline values: CDR1 SGHKS, CDR2 YYEKEE (reference sequence). The CDR3 protein is CASSFARDSYNSPLHF. In DNA, the CDR3 is TGTGCCAGCAGCTTCGCCCGGGACAGTTATAATTCACCCCTCCACTTT. Full variable domain (remainder filled in from reference TRBV5-5 and TRBJ1-6): DAGVTQSPTHLIKTRGQQVTLRCSPISGHKSVSWYQQVLGQGPQFIFQYYEKEERGRGNFPDRFSARQFPNYSSELNVNALLLGDSALYLCASSFARDSYNSPLHFGNGTRLTVT.

The chain uses TRBV5-4 and TRBJ2-7; the match to TRBD2 covers 9 bases. This CDR3 has 17 residues. Germline V gene data show CDR1 as SGHNT and CDR2 as YYREEE (reference sequence). The V segment lost 4 bases and the J segment 0 bases; nucleotides outside the gene matches: 11. The CDR3 DNA sequence: TGTGCCAGCAGCAACCGGTTTAGCGGGGGAAACTCCTACGAGCAGTACTTC. Translation gives CASSNRFSGGNSYEQYF.

The genes are TRBV5-1 and TRBJ2-3; unclear D gene. The CDR3 extends over 13 amino acids. V lost 0 bases, J lost 5 bases, and 7 bases lay in between. Germline-derived CDR1 and CDR2 are SGHRS and YFSETQ. The CDR3 protein is CASSLGSRDTQYF. CDR3 coding DNA: TGCGCCAGCAGCTTGGGTTCGAGAGATACGCAGTATTTT.

This chain joins TRBV27 and TRBJ1-6; D not certain. The V gene lost 1 base and the J gene lost 0 bases, with 10 bases spanning the gap. Per the germline V gene, CDR1 is MNHEY and CDR2 is SMNVEV (reference sequence). CDR3 length equals 17 residues. The CDR3 reads CASSLWAASSYNSPLHF. The CDR3, as DNA: TGTGCCAGCAGTTTATGGGCAGCAAGCTCCTATAATTCACCCCTCCACTTT.

This CDR3 reads CASSESGLLGYTF. CDR3 coding DNA: TGCGCCAGCAGTGAGAGCGGGTTACTTGGCTACACCTTC. The chain joins TRBV10-2 to TRBJ1-2; the D is unclear. Per germline, CDR1 WSHSY and CDR2 SAAADI. Trimming shortened V by 2 bases and J by 7 bases, and 11 bases separated the two germline ends. The CDR3 length is 13 residues.

The chain combines TRBV12-3 or TRBV12-4 with TRBJ2-1; D uncertain. V was shortened by 7 bases and J by 0 bases, with 4 bases between the two germline ends. The CDR3 is 12 residues long. DNA of the CDR3: TGTGCCAGCATGGGCTCCTACAATGAGCAGTTCTTC. This gives the protein CASMGSYNEQFF.

The chain couples TRBV6-5 to TRBJ2-7, with no clear D. Germline CDR1 reads MNHEY; CDR2 reads SVGAGI. The CDR3 spans 13 residues. Trimming pared 6 bases from V and 5 bases from J, leaving 14 bases between. Here the CDR3 DNA reads TGTGCCAGCAGACTACTGGTCCATAACGAGCAGTACTTC. This sequence encodes CASRLLVHNEQYF.

This clone has a single count. The V and J genes are TRBV5-1 and TRBJ2-1; 9 bases align to TRBD2. The CDR3 runs to 16 residues. With V trimmed by 6 bases and J by 8 bases, 15 bases remained unmatched. Per germline, CDR1 SGHRS and CDR2 YFSETQ. CDR3 coding DNA: TGCGCCAGCACCTGGCTGGCTAGCGGGGCTACAGATGAGCAGTTCTTC. This codes for CASTWLASGATDEQFF.

In nucleotides, the CDR3 is TGTGCCAGCAGCGCAACAGGTGACTATTTCTATGGCTACACCTTC. This codes for CASSATGDYFYGYTF. The V call is TRBV9, the J call TRBJ1-2, with D perhaps matching TRBD1 (5 bases). Germline V gives CDR1 SGDLS, CDR2 YYNGEE. V was cut by 3 bases and J by 4 bases, with 16 bases left in between. The CDR3 is 15 residues long.

The chain's CDR3 is CASIPTPALAYTF. The CDR3 DNA reads as TGTGCCAGCATCCCCACCCCGGCCCTTGCCTACACCTTC. The rearrangement links TRBV6-6 to TRBJ1-2, with D uncertain. V shed 7 bases and J shed 10 bases, with 19 bases lying between them. CDR1 and CDR2 (germline): MNHNY, SVGAGI (reference sequence). The length of the CDR3 is 13 residues.

V is TRBV5-4 and J is TRBJ2-5; 11 positions match TRBD2. CDR1 and CDR2 from the germline V gene are SGHNT and YYREEE (reference sequence). CDR3 length: 17 residues. After removal of 3 bases from V and 5 bases from J, the junction contained 12 bases not matched to a gene. The CDR3 DNA reads as TGTGCCAGCAGCTCCCCCGGTAGCGGGGGGGCGTATGAGACCCAGTACTTC. Protein sequence: CASSSPGSGGAYETQYF.

Comment on this clone: Distinct nucleotide sequences in the sample also encode this CDR3. This chain connects TRBV9 to TRBJ2-3; tentatively, D is TRBD1 (6 bases). The CDR3 has 15 residues. Germline V gene data show CDR1 as SGDLS and CDR2 as YYNGEE. The V and J ends lost 0 bases and 1 base respectively, with 9 bases between them. The CDR3 protein is CASSVEQGRTDTQYF. The CDR3 DNA reads as TGTGCCAGCAGCGTAGAACAGGGACGCACAGATACGCAGTATTTT.

This rearrangement joins TRBV5-6 to TRBJ1-5; tentatively, D is TRBD1 (6 bases). V lost 1 base and J lost 0, with 8 bases in between. The CDR3 covers 15 residues. Germline V gene lookup returns CDR1 SGHDT and CDR2 YYEEEE. The DNA of the CDR3 is TGTGCCAGCAGCTTGTCAGGGGTTAGCAATCAGCCCCAGCATTTT. It translates to CASSLSGVSNQPQHF.

The V call is TRBV5-1, the J call TRBJ1-4, with 9 bases lining up with TRBD1. CDR3 length: 17 residues. Unmatched junction bases numbered 12, after V lost 3 bases and J lost 6 bases. Per the germline V gene, CDR1 is SGHRS and CDR2 is YFSETQ. The CDR3 region is CASSSVPGQGGYEKLFF. CDR3 in DNA: TGCGCCAGCAGCTCCGTCCCGGGACAGGGAGGTTATGAAAAACTGTTTTTT.